What follows is one TCR beta chain and its context. Its specificity is unknown. These data originate in a study of CD8+ T cells in alopecia areata. RNA, once extracted, was reverse transcribed into cDNA for use as the sequencing template. Sequencing was performed with immunoSEQ multiplex PCR; in TCRdb, only in-frame clones are kept and a portion is missing. The data contain a few hundred thousand clones, roughly three fifths of them singletons. The CDR3 has 14 residues. V was shortened by 4 bases and J by 1 base, with 8 bases between the two germline ends. Germline-derived CDR1 and CDR2 are SGHAT and FQNNGV. Starting from PBMCs, sorting isolated CD4+ and CD8+ T cells. Study-level results: Among patients, TCR sharing was less clear than in mice, a difference possibly due in part to HLA diversity in the patient population.

The rearrangement uses TRBV11-2 and TRBJ2-1; perhaps TRBD1 as D (6 bases). This TCR came from a human donor in good health. Input material: CD8+ T cells sorted from blood. The CDR3 region has the DNA TGTGCCAGCAGCTCGACAGGATCCTACAATGAGCAGTTCTTC. Translating it yields CASSSTGSYNEQFF.